The 32 T cell receptor beta chains below were found in one sample sequenced in a study of T-cell reconstitution after alpha-beta-depleted transplantation in children. A library of TCRbeta sequences, prepared with unique molecular identifiers, was generated. MiXCR was run by TCRdb on the PCR reads, yielding one entry per CDR3 protein. The sample includes about 250,000 distinct CDR3 sequences, approximately 24% of them seen just once. Sequences were derived from PBMCs, mostly from graft donor cells, sampled 360 days after TCRalphabeta/CD19-depleted stem cell transplant. These TCRs come from a female patient aged 2-15 years who had a stem cell transplant for congenital amegakaryocytic thrombocytopenia, so the T cells may come from the graft donor.

A few counts support this clonotype. The V call is TRBV4-1, the J call TRBJ2-5; D is uncertain. The CDR3 spans 14 residues. Germline V gene sequence: CDR1 MGHRA, CDR2 YSYEKL. V was trimmed by 1 base and J by 5 bases, leaving 11 bases between them. CDR3 sequence (DNA): TGCGCCAGCAGCCAAGTTTTTCCTACGGAGACCCAGTACTTC. Its protein is CASSQVFPTETQYF.

The chain has TRBV24-1 and TRBJ2-4, with D maybe TRBD1 (5 bases). Germline assignment: CDR1 KGHDR and CDR2 SFDVKD. V lost 4 bases to trimming and J lost 0 bases, with 9 bases between them. This CDR3 comprises 15 residues. CDR3 region: CATSDTTEAKNIQYF. Written as DNA, the CDR3 is TGTGCCACCAGTGACACGACAGAAGCCAAAAACATTCAGTACTTC.

This clonotype was counted a few times. V and J are TRBV5-1 and TRBJ2-1; D call uncertain. The ends were cut back, 5 bases at V and 5 bases at J, with 11 bases in the middle. This CDR3 is 13 amino acids long. Germline CDR1 SGHRS, CDR2 YFSETQ. The chain's CDR3 is CASRTQTNNEQFF. CDR3 sequence (DNA): TGCGCCAGCAGAACTCAGACAAACAATGAGCAGTTCTTC.

This clonotype was found a few times. V and J are TRBV7-3 and TRBJ2-1; 9 bases are shared with TRBD2. Trimming took 3 bases from V and 7 from J; bases not matched to a gene: 7. Germline assignment: CDR1 SGHTA and CDR2 FQGTGA. The CDR3 runs to 15 residues. CDR3 in DNA: TGTGCCAGCAGCTTGGCCGGGACTAGCAGTAATGAGCAGTTCTTC. Translation gives CASSLAGTSSNEQFF.

This clonotype has a handful of counts. The chain couples TRBV7-9 to TRBJ1-1; 11 bases are a match to TRBD1. Losses at the gene ends were 1 base for V and 3 bases for J; bases not matched to a gene: 4. The CDR3 covers 16 residues. CDR1 SEHNR and CDR2 FQNEAQ come from the germline V gene (reference sequence). The CDR3 protein is CASSLVGQGVDTEAFF. CDR3 in DNA: TGTGCCAGCAGCTTAGTGGGACAGGGGGTGGACACTGAAGCTTTCTTT.

The chain carries TRBV7-2 and TRBJ1-3, with D hard to call. This CDR3 has 15 residues. Trimming pared 5 bases from V and 4 bases from J, leaving 15 bases between. Germline CDR1 is SGHTA and CDR2 is FQGNSA. The CDR3 spells CASSISGPSGNTIYF. The DNA of the CDR3 is TGTGCCAGCAGCATATCTGGACCGTCCGGAAACACCATATATTTT.

This clonotype has a handful of counts. This chain connects TRBV15 to TRBJ2-7; D uncertain. The CDR3 has 14 residues. The germline gives CDR1 LNHNV, CDR2 YYDKDF (reference sequence). Trimming left V 5 bases short and J 1 base short, with 12 bases between. The CDR3 spells CATSDLGLSYEQYF. The DNA of the CDR3 is TGTGCCACCAGCGACCTGGGCCTGTCCTACGAGCAGTACTTC.

This clonotype was detected many times. The chain has TRBV12-3 or TRBV12-4 and TRBJ2-1, with 9 bases matching TRBD2. The J segment lost 2 bases and the V segment lost 6 bases, leaving 5 bases of the junction unmatched. There are 15 residues in the CDR3. The CDR3 region has the DNA TGTGCCAGCAGCTCCCGGACTAGCGCCTACAATGAGCAGTTCTTC. Protein: CASSSRTSAYNEQFF.

This clonotype was observed a handful of times. V usage is TRBV6-1 and J usage is TRBJ2-7, with 11 bases lining up with TRBD2. The CDR3 extends over 14 amino acids. Trimming removed 6 bases from V and 7 bases from J; junction bases left unmatched: 8. Germline V CDR1 and CDR2: MNHNS, SASEGT. The CDR3: CASSRVLAGGEQYF. CDR3 nucleotides: TGTGCCAGCAGCCGAGTGCTAGCGGGAGGTGAGCAGTACTTC.

This clonotype appeared many times. The V call is TRBV12-3 or TRBV12-4, the J call TRBJ2-3; 8 bases match TRBD2. J gave up 0 bases and V 3 bases, and 2 bases lay outside the gene matches. The length of the CDR3 is 15 residues. The CDR3 spells CASSFSGVSTDTQYF. CDR3 nucleotides: TGTGCCAGCAGTTTTAGCGGGGTTAGCACAGATACGCAGTATTTT.

In DNA, the CDR3 is TGTGCCAGCAGCCAAGACTCCAGGTCCTACGAGCAGTACTTC. Residues: CASSQDSRSYEQYF. The genes are TRBV4-2 and TRBJ2-7; no clear D gene. CDR3 length: 14 amino acids. V lost 0 bases to trimming and J lost 1 base, with 7 bases between them. Germline V gene data show CDR1 as LGHNA and CDR2 as YNFKEQ.

V is TRBV28 and J is TRBJ2-2, with 7 bases lining up with TRBD2. Germline values: CDR1 MDHEN, CDR2 SYDVKM. Trimming took 8 bases from V and 9 from J; bases not matched to a gene: 15. This CDR3 contains 15 residues. CDR3: CASGNSGGEHRELFF. Here the CDR3 DNA reads TGTGCCAGCGGGAATAGTGGGGGGGAACACCGGGAGCTGTTTTTT.

Many counts were recorded for this clonotype. The CDR3: CASSSDRTYEQYF. DNA for the CDR3: TGCGCCAGCAGCTCGGACAGAACCTACGAGCAGTACTTC. The J gene is TRBJ2-7, the V gene TRBV5-1; possible D gene TRBD1, 6 bases. V dropped 3 bases and J dropped 2 bases, with 9 bases sitting between them. This CDR3 region has 13 residues. Germline values: CDR1 SGHRS, CDR2 YFSETQ.

This clonotype was seen only a few times. The chain employs TRBV6-1 and TRBJ2-3; no clear D gene. Germline V CDR1 and CDR2: MNHNS, SASEGT. CDR3 length: 15 amino acids. Trimming stripped 4 bases from V and 0 bases from J, with 11 bases between. The CDR3 coding sequence is TGTGCCAGCAGTGTTCTCTACACTAGCACAGATACGCAGTATTTT. Its translation is CASSVLYTSTDTQYF.

The sample holds many counts of this clonotype. This chain uses TRBV6-2 or TRBV6-3 with TRBJ2-7; D is uncertain. Germline V gene lookup returns CDR1 MNHEY and CDR2 SVGEGT. Trimming removed 0 bases at V and 3 bases at J, with 9 bases between. The CDR3 length is 14 residues. This CDR3 reads CASSYSISYYEQYF. For the CDR3, the DNA is TGTGCCAGCAGTTACTCGATCAGTTACTACGAGCAGTACTTC.

V and J are TRBV2 and TRBJ2-3; 13 nucleotides match TRBD2. V shed 7 bases and J 4 bases; nucleotides not matched to a gene: 2. Looked up from germline, CDR1 is SNHLY and CDR2 is FYNNEI. The CDR3 consists of 14 residues. The CDR3 DNA follows: TGTGCCAGCAAAGGGACTAGCGGGGCAGATACGCAGTATTTT. This encodes CASKGTSGADTQYF.

This clonotype occurred a few times. This CDR3 is CATSRVVGGELFF. In DNA, the CDR3 is TGTGCCACCAGCAGAGTAGTGGGAGGGGAGCTGTTTTTT. The rearrangement joins TRBV15 to TRBJ2-2, with unresolved D. The CDR3 totals 13 residues. The germline V gene encodes CDR1 LNHNV and CDR2 YYDKDF (reference sequence). Trimming removed 1 base from V and 8 bases from J, with 8 bases in between.

This clonotype was found many times. The chain links TRBV29-1 to TRBJ2-7; the D gene is possibly TRBD1 (6 bases). V was clipped by 0 bases and J by 11 bases, with 17 bases between them. From germline, CDR1 is SQVTM and CDR2 ANQGSEA. The CDR3 length is 13 residues. CDR3 protein: CSVEDRGGPSEYF. As DNA, the CDR3 is TGCAGCGTTGAAGATCGAGGGGGACCTTCTGAGTACTTC.

About this clonotype itself: Mismatch with germline at one junction end may stem from a read error. V and J are TRBV6-1 and TRBJ2-2, with D possibly TRBD2 on 5 matching bases. This CDR3 has 12 residues. Germline V gene lookup returns CDR1 MNHNS and CDR2 SASEGT. The CDR3 DNA reads TGTGCCAGCAGTGACGGGGTAACGGAGCCGTTTTTT. This sequence encodes CASSDGVTEPFF.

This clonotype was observed a handful of times. This chain links TRBV29-1 with TRBJ2-1, with 9 bases fitting TRBD2. Germline-derived CDR1 and CDR2 are SQVTM and ANQGSEA. The CDR3 runs to 12 residues. J was trimmed by 8 bases and V by 6 bases; bases with no gene match: 5. The CDR3 DNA sequence: TGCAGCGTAGCGGGACTAGCTGATGAGCAGTTCTTC. This gives the protein CSVAGLADEQFF.

The gene calls are TRBV25-1 and TRBJ2-3, with a weak D call TRBD1 (5 bases). The CDR3 totals 14 residues. Germline-derived CDR1 and CDR2 are MGHDK and SYGVNS. Trimming left V 3 bases short and J 4 bases short, with 11 bases between. The CDR3 here is CASSDPQGADTQYF. The CDR3 coding sequence is TGTGCCAGCAGTGACCCGCAGGGCGCAGATACGCAGTATTTT.

The chain recombines TRBV10-3 with TRBJ1-1; weak D call: TRBD1 (6 bases). Germline CDR1 is ENHRY and CDR2 is SYGVKD. There are 14 residues in the CDR3. The ends were cut back, 2 bases at V and 1 base at J, with 8 bases in the middle. CDR3 sequence (DNA): TGTGCCATCAGTGAGAACAGGGCGAACACTGAAGCTTTCTTT. It translates to CAISENRANTEAFF.

This clonotype was seen repeatedly, ten times or more. J is TRBJ1-1 and V is TRBV5-1; TRBD1 matches at 7 bases. With V trimmed by 0 bases and J by 7 bases, 3 bases remained unmatched. CDR3 length: 13 amino acids. In germline, CDR1 is SGHRS, CDR2 YFSETQ. CDR3: CASSLEGTVEAFF. The CDR3 nucleotides are TGCGCCAGCAGCTTGGAGGGGACAGTTGAAGCTTTCTTT.

The chain recombines TRBV7-3 with TRBJ2-7; TRBD2 might be the D (5 bases). The CDR3 is 13 residues long. The V and J ends lost 5 bases and 1 base respectively, with 9 bases between them. CDR1 and CDR2 from the germline V gene are SGHTA and FQGTGA. The CDR3 reads CASSAGLSYEQYF. DNA for the CDR3: TGTGCCAGCAGCGCCGGACTGTCCTACGAGCAGTACTTC.

The gene calls are TRBV4-1 and TRBJ2-5; 10 bases map to TRBD1. CDR1 and CDR2 from the germline V gene are MGHRA and YSYEKL. This CDR3 has 18 residues. Germline trimming cut 0 bases from V and 5 bases from J; bases unmatched to any gene: 12. CDR3 region: CASSQERESGTGEETQYF. For the CDR3, the DNA is TGCGCCAGCAGCCAAGAGAGAGAGAGCGGGACAGGGGAGGAGACCCAGTACTTC.

This clonotype was counted ten times or more. An end of the junction does not agree with germline; a read error may underlie this. The CDR3 DNA reads TGCGCCAGCAGCCAAGAGATGGCCTCTGGCACAGATACGCAGTATTTT. Translating gives CASSQEMASGTDTQYF. The rearrangement links TRBV4-2 to TRBJ2-3; no clear D. The CDR3 is 16 residues long. The germline V gene has CDR1 LGHNA and CDR2 YNFKEQ.

Only a few counts were recorded for this clonotype. This rearrangement joins TRBV28 to TRBJ1-2; 7 nucleotides line up with TRBD1. This CDR3 spans 13 amino acids. The germline V gene encodes CDR1 MDHEN and CDR2 SYDVKM. Losses at the gene ends were 6 bases for V and 3 bases for J; bases not matched to a gene: 4. CDR3 nucleotides: TGTGCCAGCAGCCAGGGACAGCACTATGGCTACACCTTC. Protein sequence: CASSQGQHYGYTF.

This clonotype occurred a few times. The V gene is TRBV27, the J gene TRBJ2-2; D remains unclear. CDR1 and CDR2 from the germline V gene are MNHEY and SMNVEV (reference sequence). V was shortened by 5 bases and J by 2 bases, with 9 bases between the two germline ends. The CDR3 contains 14 residues. The CDR3 nucleotides read TGTGCCAGCAGTCCGGGCGCCAACACCGGGGAGCTGTTTTTT. The encoded protein is CASSPGANTGELFF.

The table lists this clonotype with a few counts. The chain combines TRBV29-1 with TRBJ1-3, with TRBD1 matching over 10 bases. The CDR3 runs to 17 residues. Germline assignment: CDR1 SQVTM and CDR2 ANQGSEA. The V segment lost 0 bases and the J segment 3 bases; nucleotides outside the gene matches: 8. CDR3 in DNA: TGCAGCGTTGAAGAGACGGGACAGGGGTTAGGTGGAAACACCATATATTTT. Translation gives CSVEETGQGLGGNTIYF.

Only a few counts were recorded for this clonotype. This chain uses TRBV28 with TRBJ1-4; TRBD1 might be the D (6 bases). From germline, CDR1 is MDHEN and CDR2 SYDVKM. This CDR3 has 16 amino acids. V was trimmed by 5 bases and J by 3 bases, leaving 16 bases between them. The CDR3 DNA is TGTGCCAGCAGTATCCACACAGGGAGGGCTAATGAAAAACTGTTTTTT. As protein: CASSIHTGRANEKLFF.

DNA of the CDR3: TGTGCCAGCAGCTTAGAGGATTGGGGCTACGAGCAGTACTTC. Translated, it gives CASSLEDWGYEQYF. The chain employs TRBV7-2 and TRBJ2-7; D is unresolved. Trimming removed 1 base from V and 3 bases from J, with 10 bases in between. In germline, CDR1 is SGHTA, CDR2 FQGNSA. The CDR3 contains 14 residues. The variable domain in full, with the rest retrieved from reference TRBV7-2 and TRBJ2-7, is GAGVSQSPSNKVTEKGKDVELRCDPISGHTALYWYRQSLGQGLEFLIYFQGNSAPDKSGLPSDRFSAERTGGSVSTLTIQRTQQEDSAVYLCASSLEDWGYEQYFGPGTRLTVT.

This chain joins TRBV20-1 and TRBJ2-7; tentative D call: TRBD2 (6 bases). V lost 5 bases to trimming and J lost 1 base, with 18 bases between them. CDR1 and CDR2 (germline): DFQATT, SNEGSKA (reference sequence). This CDR3 is 15 amino acids long. The CDR3 DNA follows: TGCAGTGCTGTCGATGACGGGACTTTATCCTACGAGCAGTACTTC. Translated, it gives CSAVDDGTLSYEQYF.